One sample yielded the 18 T cell receptor beta chains listed below, sequenced in a study of shared clonotypes between healthy human individuals. Here immunoSEQ multiplex PCR was the method, and the copy in TCRdb shows in-frame clones only, minus some. The top ten hold over 0.12% of the sample, which has 2 million to 3 million clones, more than 90% seen once. Material for sequencing was naive CD4+ T cells sorted from blood. Subset given: CD45RA+ positively selected. The receptor source for this set is a young man in good health.

This chain joins TRBV6-1 and TRBJ1-6; TRBD1 aligns across 7 bases. Germline CDR1 reads MNHNS; CDR2 reads SASEGT. The V segment lost 6 bases and the J segment 5 bases; nucleotides outside the gene matches: 7. The CDR3 loop spans 15 amino acids. The CDR3 loop reads CASSAGGFDNSPLHF. CDR3 in DNA: TGTGCCAGCAGCGCAGGGGGGTTCGATAATTCACCCCTCCACTTT.

The gene calls are TRBV5-1 and TRBJ1-1; D is unclear. CDR1 SGHRS and CDR2 YFSETQ come from the germline V gene. The CDR3 length is 15 residues. V was clipped by 0 bases and J by 3 bases, with 12 bases between them. The CDR3 region is CASSLEGRSDTEAFF. The CDR3 nucleotides are TGCGCCAGCAGCTTGGAAGGCAGGTCGGACACTGAAGCTTTCTTT.

The J gene is TRBJ1-4, the V gene TRBV5-1, with 8 nucleotides matching TRBD1. CDR3 length: 20 amino acids. Germline CDR1 and CDR2: SGHRS and YFSETQ. After removal of 3 bases from V and 3 bases from J, the junction contained 19 bases not matched to a gene. The CDR3 loop is CASSSLGTGRKPTSNEKLFF. CDR3 sequence (DNA): TGCGCCAGCAGCTCTCTTGGGACAGGCCGAAAACCAACATCTAATGAAAAACTGTTTTTT.

V is TRBV10-3 and J is TRBJ1-6; the D is unclear. The CDR3 spans 13 residues. In germline, CDR1 is ENHRY, CDR2 SYGVKD. Trimming removed 6 bases from V and 7 bases from J, with 10 bases in between. CDR3 nucleotides: TGTGCCATCAGAGACTACAAGAATTCACCCCTCCACTTT. It codes for CAIRDYKNSPLHF.

J is TRBJ2-6 and V is TRBV6-1; no firm D call. Trimming pared 6 bases from V and 0 bases from J, leaving 6 bases between. The CDR3 spans 14 residues. Per the germline V gene, CDR1 is MNHNS and CDR2 is SASEGT. CDR3 amino acids: CASRSSSGANVLTF. The CDR3 region has the DNA TGTGCCAGCAGATCAAGCTCTGGGGCCAACGTCCTGACTTTC.

J is TRBJ2-1 and V is TRBV5-5; the match to TRBD2 covers 9 bases. V was pared by 3 bases and J by 9 bases, with 7 bases of the junction left unmatched. This CDR3 is built from 14 residues. Germline V lookup: CDR1 SGHKS, CDR2 YYEKEE (reference sequence). The CDR3 DNA sequence: TGTGCCAGCAGCTCCTTAGCGGGAGCCGGTGAGCAGTTCTTC. It codes for CASSSLAGAGEQFF.

The chain has TRBV6-1 and TRBJ1-1; 9 bases fit TRBD1. CDR1 is MNHNS, CDR2 SASEGT, per germline. Germline trimming cut 7 bases from V and 3 bases from J; bases unmatched to any gene: 6. This CDR3 is 14 amino acids long. CDR3 loop: CASNRDRVDTEAFF. CDR3 nucleotides: TGTGCCAGCAATAGGGACAGGGTCGACACTGAAGCTTTCTTT.

The V call is TRBV5-1, the J call TRBJ1-2; D not resolved. The germline V and J ends were trimmed by 0 bases and 7 bases, with 7 bases remaining between them. The CDR3 covers 12 residues. From germline, CDR1 is SGHRS and CDR2 YFSETQ. This CDR3 reads CASSLGELGYTF. The CDR3 region has the DNA TGCGCCAGCAGCTTGGGGGAACTTGGCTACACCTTC.

This clone was picked up a small number of times. This chain uses TRBV6-5 with TRBJ1-1; D perhaps matches TRBD1 (5 bases). Trimming took 1 base from V and 6 from J, leaving 12 bases between them. Germline CDR1 reads MNHEY; CDR2 reads SVGAGI. The CDR3 covers 14 residues. The CDR3 sequence is CASSYWSGQAEAFF. The CDR3 DNA reads as TGTGCCAGCAGTTACTGGTCGGGGCAGGCTGAAGCTTTCTTT.

Turning to this clone: Other DNA variants within this sample encode the same CDR3. The genes are TRBV18 and TRBJ1-3, with D possibly matching TRBD1 (5 bases). The CDR3 has 14 amino acids. Germline V gene lookup returns CDR1 KGHSH and CDR2 LQKENI. The V end was cut by 6 bases, the J end by 2 bases, with 11 bases between. The CDR3 nucleotides are TGTGCCAGCTCTCCCGACAGACCTGGAAACACCATATATTTT. This encodes CASSPDRPGNTIYF.

V usage is TRBV1 and J usage is TRBJ2-4. TRBV1 is a known pseudogene. The CDR3 is 12 amino acids. The CDR3 protein is CTLPRLGDIQYF. Written as DNA, the CDR3 is TGCACTCTCCCCCGGCTCGGCGACATTCAGTACTTC.

This CDR3 is CARGWGANEQFF. As DNA, the CDR3 is TGTGCCAGGGGGTGGGGGGCCAATGAGCAGTTCTTC. This chain connects TRBV27 to TRBJ2-1, with D perhaps TRBD1 or TRBD2 (6 bases each). The V gene lost 9 bases and the J gene lost 6 bases, with 12 bases spanning the gap. The CDR3 spans 12 residues. From germline, CDR1 is MNHEY and CDR2 SMNVEV (reference sequence).

The V and J genes are TRBV2 and TRBJ1-3; a weak D match, TRBD1 (5 bases). The V gene's germline CDR1 is SNHLY and CDR2 FYNNEI. Trimming pared 5 bases from V and 1 base from J, leaving 12 bases between. The CDR3 runs 15 residues. CDR3: CASSPEGKSGNTIYF. CDR3 coding DNA: TGTGCCAGCAGTCCAGAGGGGAAGTCTGGAAACACCATATATTTT. Together with reference TRBV2 and TRBJ1-3, the CDR3 gives the full variable domain: EPEVTQTPSHQVTQMGQEVILRCVPISNHLYFYWYRQILGQKVEFLVSFYNNEISEKSEIFDDQFSVERPDGSNFTLKIRSTKLEDSAMYFCASSPEGKSGNTIYFGEGSWLTVV.

As for this clone: Distinct nucleotide sequences in the sample also encode this CDR3. The J gene is TRBJ1-1, the V gene TRBV20-1; TRBD1 matches at 7 bases. The CDR3 consists of 10 residues. CDR1 is DFQATT, CDR2 SNEGSKA, per germline (reference sequence). V trimming: 8 bases; J trimming: 4 bases; junction bases outside the gene matches: 1. The CDR3 nucleotides are TGCAGTCCAGGGGGCACTGAAGCTTTCTTT. It encodes CSPGGTEAFF.

The V call is TRBV30, the J call TRBJ1-2; 7 positions match TRBD1. The CDR3 is made up of 17 amino acids. The germline CDR1 and CDR2 sequences are GTSNPN and SVGIG (reference sequence). V was pared by 0 bases and J by 5 bases, with 15 bases of the junction left unmatched. This CDR3 reads CAWSVGEQGRIRYGYTF. As DNA, the CDR3 is TGTGCCTGGAGTGTTGGGGAACAGGGGCGCATCAGATATGGCTACACCTTC.

The chain links TRBV7-9 to TRBJ2-2; 7 bases are shared with TRBD1. The CDR3 length is 18 residues. The V segment lost 7 bases and the J segment 0 bases; nucleotides outside the gene matches: 14. Germline-derived CDR1 and CDR2 are SEHNR and FQNEAQ (reference sequence). CDR3 sequence: CASTLSGGRFANTGELFF. The CDR3 nucleotides are TGTGCCAGCACCCTGTCAGGGGGACGATTCGCGAACACCGGGGAGCTGTTTTTT. Supplemented by reference TRBV7-9 and TRBJ2-2, the full variable domain reads DTGVSQNPRHKITKRGQNVTFRCDPISEHNRLYWYRQTLGQGPEFLTYFQNEAQLEKSRLLSDRFSAERPKGSFSTLEIQRTEQGDSAMYLCASTLSGGRFANTGELFFGEGSRLTVL.

The chain combines TRBV7-2 with TRBJ2-3; D could derive from TRBD1 or TRBD2 (5 bases each). This CDR3 comprises 14 residues. The V and J ends lost 7 bases and 2 bases respectively, with 13 bases between them. Germline V gene lookup returns CDR1 SGHTA and CDR2 FQGNSA. This CDR3 reads CASTQGTTTDTQYF. The CDR3 DNA follows: TGTGCCAGCACCCAAGGGACCACCACAGATACGCAGTATTTT.

Comments on this clone: The identical CDR3 is also encoded by other nucleotide sequences in the sample. The gene calls are TRBV5-1 and TRBJ2-2, with D unclear. Per the germline V gene, CDR1 is SGHRS and CDR2 is YFSETQ. The CDR3 is 13 amino acids. Trimming cost V 2 bases and J 2 bases, with 4 bases left between them. The CDR3 loop reads CASSFDNTGELFF. The CDR3 DNA follows: TGCGCCAGCAGCTTTGATAACACCGGGGAGCTGTTTTTT.